This is a list of T cell receptor beta chains from one sample in a study of T cells after yellow fever vaccination. TCRdb re-called the 5' RACE reads with MiXCR, one entry per CDR3 protein. This table holds about 510,000 distinct CDR3 sequences, just over 20% found once. Sequences were derived from PBMCs, sampled roughly 20 days after the first yellow fever vaccination. The receptor set was obtained from a man younger than 30 who received the YFV17D yellow fever vaccine. The conserved cysteine and the conserved F or W are not part of the CDR3 here.

v_call	j_call	cdr3_aa
TRBV7-3	TRBJ2-3	ASSPGLAGAPDTQY
TRBV4-2	TRBJ1-1	ASSIVSGTEVRNTEAF
TRBV5-6	TRBJ2-3	ASSFPGSTDTQY
TRBV19	TRBJ1-5	ASTPGTDKPYQPQH
TRBV2	TRBJ2-3	ACSLRSSGGGSTDTQY
TRBV5-1	TRBJ2-4	ASSSGQEKNIQY
TRBV5-1	TRBJ2-3	ASKSFRGIPKTGASNEHTQY
TRBV5-6	TRBJ2-3	ASSGGTGASTDTQY
TRBV30	TRBJ1-5	AWSEGGLNQPQH
TRBV7-9	TRBJ2-1	ASSQNPYNEQF
TRBV5-1	TRBJ2-2	ASSSRGPNTGELF
TRBV6-2/TRBV6-3	TRBJ2-1	ASSSWTSGGFNEQF
TRBV28	TRBJ1-2	ASSPGTAPGVT
TRBV12-3/TRBV12-4	TRBJ1-2	ASRNDRAGYT
TRBV3-1	TRBJ1-2	ASSQESRTGVGYT
TRBV2	TRBJ2-3	ASSEIRGDSAQY
TRBV7-9	TRBJ2-2	ASSSAGTPNTGELF
TRBV3-1	TRBJ2-5	ASSQHRDVETQY